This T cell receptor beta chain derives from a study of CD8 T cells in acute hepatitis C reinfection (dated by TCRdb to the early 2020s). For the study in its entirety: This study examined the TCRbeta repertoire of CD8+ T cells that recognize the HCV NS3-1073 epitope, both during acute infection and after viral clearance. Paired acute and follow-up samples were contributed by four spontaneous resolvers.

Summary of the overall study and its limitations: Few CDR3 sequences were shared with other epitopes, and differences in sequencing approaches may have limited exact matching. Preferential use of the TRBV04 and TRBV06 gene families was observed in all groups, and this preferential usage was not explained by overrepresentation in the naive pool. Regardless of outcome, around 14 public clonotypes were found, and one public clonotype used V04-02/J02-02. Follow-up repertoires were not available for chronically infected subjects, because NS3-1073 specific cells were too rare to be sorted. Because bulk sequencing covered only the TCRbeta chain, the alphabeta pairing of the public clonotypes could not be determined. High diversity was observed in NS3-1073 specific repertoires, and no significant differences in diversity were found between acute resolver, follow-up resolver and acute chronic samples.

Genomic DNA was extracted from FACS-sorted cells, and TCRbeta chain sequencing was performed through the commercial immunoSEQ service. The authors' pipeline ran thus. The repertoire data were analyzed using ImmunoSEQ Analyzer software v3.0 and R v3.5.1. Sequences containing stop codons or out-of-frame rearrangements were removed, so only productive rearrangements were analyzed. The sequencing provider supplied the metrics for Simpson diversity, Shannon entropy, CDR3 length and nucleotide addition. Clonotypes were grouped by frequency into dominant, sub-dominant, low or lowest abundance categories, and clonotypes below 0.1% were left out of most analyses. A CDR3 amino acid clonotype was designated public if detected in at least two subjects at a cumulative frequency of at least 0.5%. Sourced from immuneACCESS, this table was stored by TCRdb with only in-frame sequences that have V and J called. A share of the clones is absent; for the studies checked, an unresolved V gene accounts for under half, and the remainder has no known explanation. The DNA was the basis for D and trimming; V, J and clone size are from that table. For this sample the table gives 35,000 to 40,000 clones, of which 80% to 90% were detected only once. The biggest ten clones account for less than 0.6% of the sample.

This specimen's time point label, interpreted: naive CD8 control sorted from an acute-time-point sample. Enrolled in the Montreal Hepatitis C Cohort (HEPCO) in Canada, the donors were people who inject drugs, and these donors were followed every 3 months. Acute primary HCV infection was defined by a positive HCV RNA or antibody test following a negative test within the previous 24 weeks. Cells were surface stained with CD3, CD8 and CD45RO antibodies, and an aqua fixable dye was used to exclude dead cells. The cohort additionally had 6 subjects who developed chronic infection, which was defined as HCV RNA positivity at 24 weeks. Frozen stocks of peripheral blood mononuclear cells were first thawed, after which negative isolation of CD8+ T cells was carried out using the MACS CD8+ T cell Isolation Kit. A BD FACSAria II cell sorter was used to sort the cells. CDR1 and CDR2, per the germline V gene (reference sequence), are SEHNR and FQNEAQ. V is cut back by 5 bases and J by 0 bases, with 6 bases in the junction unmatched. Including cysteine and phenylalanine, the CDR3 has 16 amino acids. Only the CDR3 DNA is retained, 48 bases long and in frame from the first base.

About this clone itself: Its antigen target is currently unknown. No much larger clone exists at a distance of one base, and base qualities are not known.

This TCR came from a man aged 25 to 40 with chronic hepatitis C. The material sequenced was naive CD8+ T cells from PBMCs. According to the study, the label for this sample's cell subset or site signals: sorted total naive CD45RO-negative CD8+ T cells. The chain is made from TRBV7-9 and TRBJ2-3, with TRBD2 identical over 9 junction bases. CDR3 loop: CASSELSGSSTDTQYF. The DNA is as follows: TGTGCCAGCAGCGAACTTAGCGGGAGTAGCACAGATACGCAGTATTTT.